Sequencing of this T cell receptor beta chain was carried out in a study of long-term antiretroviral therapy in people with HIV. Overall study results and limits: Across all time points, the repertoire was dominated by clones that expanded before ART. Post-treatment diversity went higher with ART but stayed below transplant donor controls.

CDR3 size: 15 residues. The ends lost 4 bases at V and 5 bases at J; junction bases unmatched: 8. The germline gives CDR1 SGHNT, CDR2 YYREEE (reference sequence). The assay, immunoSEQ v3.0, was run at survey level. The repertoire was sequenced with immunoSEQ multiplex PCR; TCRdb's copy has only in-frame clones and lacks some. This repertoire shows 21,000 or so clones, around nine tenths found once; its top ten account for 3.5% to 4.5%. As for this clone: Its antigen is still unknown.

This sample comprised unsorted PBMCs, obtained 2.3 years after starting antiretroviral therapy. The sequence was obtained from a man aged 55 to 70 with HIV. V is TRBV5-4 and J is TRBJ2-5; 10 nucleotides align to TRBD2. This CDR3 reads CASSLAGVASETQYF. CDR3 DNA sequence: TGTGCCAGCAGCCTAGCGGGAGTGGCAAGCGAGACCCAGTACTTC.